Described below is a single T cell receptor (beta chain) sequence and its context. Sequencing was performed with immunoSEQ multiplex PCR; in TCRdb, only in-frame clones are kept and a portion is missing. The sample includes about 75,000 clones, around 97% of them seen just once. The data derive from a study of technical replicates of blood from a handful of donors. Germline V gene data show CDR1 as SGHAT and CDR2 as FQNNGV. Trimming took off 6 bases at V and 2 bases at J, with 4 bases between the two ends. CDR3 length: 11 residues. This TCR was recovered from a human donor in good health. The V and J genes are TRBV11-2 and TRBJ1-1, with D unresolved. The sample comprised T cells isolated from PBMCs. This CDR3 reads CASSSNTEAFF. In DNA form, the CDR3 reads TGTGCCAGCAGTTCAAACACTGAAGCTTTCTTT.